This T cell receptor beta chain was recorded in a study of metastatic and nonmetastatic thyroid tumors. V was pared by 0 bases and J by 10 bases, with 21 bases between. CDR1 MNHEY and CDR2 SVGEGT come from the germline V gene. The CDR3 extends over 16 amino acids. Every patient underwent thyroid surgery untreated. TCRdb reanalyzed the PCR reads with MiXCR. Of about 40,000 clones listed, 15% to 20% are singletons. This clone was observed a handful of times. Input material: tumor tissue. This chain joins TRBV6-2 or TRBV6-3 and TRBJ1-2; D unclear. This clonotype originated in a female donor with papillary thyroid cancer or a benign thyroid nodule (not recorded which). Some clones in this sample may be carry-over from other donors' samples. In DNA form, the CDR3 reads TGTGCCAGCAGTTACTCCCTTTCCGGGTATAGGGATGTCTACACCTTC. Translating gives CASSYSLSGYRDVYTF.